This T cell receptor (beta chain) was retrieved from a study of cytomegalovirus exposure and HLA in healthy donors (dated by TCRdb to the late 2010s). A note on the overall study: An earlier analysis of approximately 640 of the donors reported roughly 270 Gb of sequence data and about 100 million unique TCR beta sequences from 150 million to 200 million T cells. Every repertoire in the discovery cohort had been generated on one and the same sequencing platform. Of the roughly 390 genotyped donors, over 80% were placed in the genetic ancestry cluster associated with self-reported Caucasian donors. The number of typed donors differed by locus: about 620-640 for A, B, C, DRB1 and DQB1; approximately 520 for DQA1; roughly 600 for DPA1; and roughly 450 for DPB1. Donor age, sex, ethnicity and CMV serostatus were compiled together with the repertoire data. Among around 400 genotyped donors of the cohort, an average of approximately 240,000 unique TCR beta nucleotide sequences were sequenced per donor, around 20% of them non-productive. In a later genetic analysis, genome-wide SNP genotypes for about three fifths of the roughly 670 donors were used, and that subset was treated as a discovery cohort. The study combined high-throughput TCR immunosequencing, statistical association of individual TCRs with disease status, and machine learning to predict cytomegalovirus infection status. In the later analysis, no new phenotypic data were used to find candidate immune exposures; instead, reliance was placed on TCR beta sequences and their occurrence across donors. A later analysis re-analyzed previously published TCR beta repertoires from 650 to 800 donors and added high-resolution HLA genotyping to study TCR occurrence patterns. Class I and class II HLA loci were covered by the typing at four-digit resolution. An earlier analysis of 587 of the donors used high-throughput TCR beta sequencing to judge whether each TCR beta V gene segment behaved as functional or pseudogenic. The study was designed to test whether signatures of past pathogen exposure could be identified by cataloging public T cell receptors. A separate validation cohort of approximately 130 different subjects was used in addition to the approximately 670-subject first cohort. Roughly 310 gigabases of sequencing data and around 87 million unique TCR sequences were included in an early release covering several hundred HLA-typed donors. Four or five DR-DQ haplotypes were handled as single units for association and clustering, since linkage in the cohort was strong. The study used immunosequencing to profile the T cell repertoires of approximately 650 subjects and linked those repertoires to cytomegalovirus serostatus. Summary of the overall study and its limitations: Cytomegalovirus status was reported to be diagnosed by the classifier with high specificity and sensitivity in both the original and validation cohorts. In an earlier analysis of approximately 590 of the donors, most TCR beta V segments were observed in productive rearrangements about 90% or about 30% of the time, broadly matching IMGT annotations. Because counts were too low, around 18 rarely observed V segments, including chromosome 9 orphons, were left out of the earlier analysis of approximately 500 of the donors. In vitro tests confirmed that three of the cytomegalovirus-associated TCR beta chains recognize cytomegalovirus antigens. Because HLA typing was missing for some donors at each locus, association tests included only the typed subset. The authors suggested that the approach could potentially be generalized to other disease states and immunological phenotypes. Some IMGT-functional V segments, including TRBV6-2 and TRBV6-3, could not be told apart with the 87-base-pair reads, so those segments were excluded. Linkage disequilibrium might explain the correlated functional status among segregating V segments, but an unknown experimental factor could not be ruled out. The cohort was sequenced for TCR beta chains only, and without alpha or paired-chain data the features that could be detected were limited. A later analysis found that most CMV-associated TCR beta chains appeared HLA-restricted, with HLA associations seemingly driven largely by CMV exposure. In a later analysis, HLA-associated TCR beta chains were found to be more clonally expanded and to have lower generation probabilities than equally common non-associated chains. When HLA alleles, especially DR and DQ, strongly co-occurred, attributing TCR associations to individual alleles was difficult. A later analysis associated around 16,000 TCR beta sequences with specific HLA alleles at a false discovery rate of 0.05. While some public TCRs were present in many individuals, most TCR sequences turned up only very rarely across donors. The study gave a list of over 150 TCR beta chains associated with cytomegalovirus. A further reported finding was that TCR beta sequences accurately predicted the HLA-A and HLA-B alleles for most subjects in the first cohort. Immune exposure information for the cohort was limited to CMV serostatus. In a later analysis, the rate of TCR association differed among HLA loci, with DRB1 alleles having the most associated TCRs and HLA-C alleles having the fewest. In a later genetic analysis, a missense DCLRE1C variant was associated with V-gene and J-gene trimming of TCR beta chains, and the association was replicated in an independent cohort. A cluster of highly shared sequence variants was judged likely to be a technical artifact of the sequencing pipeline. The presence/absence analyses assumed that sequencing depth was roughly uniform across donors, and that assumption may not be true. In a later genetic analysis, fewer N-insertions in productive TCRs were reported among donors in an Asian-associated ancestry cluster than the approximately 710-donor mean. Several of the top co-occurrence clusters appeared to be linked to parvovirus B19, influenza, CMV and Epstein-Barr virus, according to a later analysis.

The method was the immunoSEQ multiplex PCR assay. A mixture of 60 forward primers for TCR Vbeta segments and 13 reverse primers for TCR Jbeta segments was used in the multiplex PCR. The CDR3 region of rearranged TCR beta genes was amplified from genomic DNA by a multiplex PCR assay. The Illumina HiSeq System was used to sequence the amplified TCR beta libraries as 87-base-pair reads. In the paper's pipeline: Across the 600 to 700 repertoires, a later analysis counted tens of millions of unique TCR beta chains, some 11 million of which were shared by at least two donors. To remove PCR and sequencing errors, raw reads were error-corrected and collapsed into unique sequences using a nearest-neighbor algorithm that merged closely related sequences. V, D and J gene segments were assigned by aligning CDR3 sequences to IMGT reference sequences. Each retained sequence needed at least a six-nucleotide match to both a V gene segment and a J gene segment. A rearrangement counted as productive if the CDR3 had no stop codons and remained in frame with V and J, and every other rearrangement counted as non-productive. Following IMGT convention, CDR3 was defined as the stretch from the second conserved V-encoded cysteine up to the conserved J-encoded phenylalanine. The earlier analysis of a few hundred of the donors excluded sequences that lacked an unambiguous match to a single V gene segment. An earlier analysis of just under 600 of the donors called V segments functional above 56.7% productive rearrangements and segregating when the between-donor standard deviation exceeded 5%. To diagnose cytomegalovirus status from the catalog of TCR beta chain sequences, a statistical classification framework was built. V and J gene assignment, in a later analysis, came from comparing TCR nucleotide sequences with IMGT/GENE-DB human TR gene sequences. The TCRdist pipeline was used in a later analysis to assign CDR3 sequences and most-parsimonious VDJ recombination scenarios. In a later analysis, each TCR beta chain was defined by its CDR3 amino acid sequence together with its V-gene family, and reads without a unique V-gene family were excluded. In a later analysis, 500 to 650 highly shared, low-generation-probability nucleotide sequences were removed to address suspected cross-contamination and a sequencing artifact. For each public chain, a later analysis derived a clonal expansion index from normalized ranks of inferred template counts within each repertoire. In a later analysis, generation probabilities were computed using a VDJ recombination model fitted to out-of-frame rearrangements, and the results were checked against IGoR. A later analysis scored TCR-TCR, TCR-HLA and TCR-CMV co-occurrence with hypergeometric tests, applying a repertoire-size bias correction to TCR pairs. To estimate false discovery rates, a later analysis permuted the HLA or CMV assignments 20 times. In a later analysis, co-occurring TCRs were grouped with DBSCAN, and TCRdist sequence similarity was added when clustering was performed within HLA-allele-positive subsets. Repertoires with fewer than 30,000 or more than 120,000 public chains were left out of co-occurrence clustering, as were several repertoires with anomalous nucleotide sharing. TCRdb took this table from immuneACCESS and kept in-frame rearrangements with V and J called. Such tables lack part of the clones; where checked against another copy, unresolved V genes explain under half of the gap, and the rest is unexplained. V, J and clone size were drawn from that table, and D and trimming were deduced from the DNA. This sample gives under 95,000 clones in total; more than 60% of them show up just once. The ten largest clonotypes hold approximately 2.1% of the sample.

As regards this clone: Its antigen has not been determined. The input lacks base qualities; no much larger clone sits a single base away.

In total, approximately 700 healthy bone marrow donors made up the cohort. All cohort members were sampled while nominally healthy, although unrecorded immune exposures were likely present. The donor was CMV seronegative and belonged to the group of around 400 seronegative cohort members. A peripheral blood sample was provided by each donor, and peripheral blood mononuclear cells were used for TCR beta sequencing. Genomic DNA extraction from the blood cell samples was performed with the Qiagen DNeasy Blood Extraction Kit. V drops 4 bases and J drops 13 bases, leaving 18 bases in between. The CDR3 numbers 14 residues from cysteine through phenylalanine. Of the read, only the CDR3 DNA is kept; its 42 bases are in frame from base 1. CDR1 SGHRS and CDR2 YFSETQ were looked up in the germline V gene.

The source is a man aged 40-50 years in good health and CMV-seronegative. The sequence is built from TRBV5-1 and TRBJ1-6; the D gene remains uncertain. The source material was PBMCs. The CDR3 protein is CASSPGRGFGPLHF. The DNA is TGCGCCAGCAGCCCCGGACGGGGTTTTGGGCCCCTCCACTTT.